This TCR beta chain was sequenced in a study of blood T cell repertoires in COVID-19. Using immunoSEQ multiplex PCR, the repertoire was profiled, and TCRdb retains in-frame clones only, with some absent. The sample shows roughly 140,000 clones, roughly 80% of them seen only once. With 7 bases clipped from V and 3 bases from J, the junction kept 5 bases outside the gene matches. CDR1 is MDHEN and CDR2 is SYDVKM in the germline V gene. This CDR3 region has 14 residues. The sequenced sample was peripheral blood. The chain combines TRBV28 with TRBJ1-4; 7 nucleotides match TRBD1. This TCR came from a human donor in a cohort sampled during active COVID-19. CDR3 bases: TGTGCCAGCACCCCAGGGGGGCCTAATGAAAAACTGTTTTTT. Protein sequence: CASTPGGPNEKLFF.